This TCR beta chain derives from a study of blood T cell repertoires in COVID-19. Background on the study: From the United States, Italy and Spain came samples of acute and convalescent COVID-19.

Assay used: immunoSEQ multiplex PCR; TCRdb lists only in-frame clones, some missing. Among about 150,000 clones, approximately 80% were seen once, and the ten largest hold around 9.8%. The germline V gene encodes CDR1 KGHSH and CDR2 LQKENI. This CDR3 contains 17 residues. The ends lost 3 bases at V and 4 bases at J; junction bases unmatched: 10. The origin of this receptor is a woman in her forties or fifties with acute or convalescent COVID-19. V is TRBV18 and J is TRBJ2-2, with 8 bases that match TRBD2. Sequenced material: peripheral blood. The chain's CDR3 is CASSPNIAGLGTGELFF. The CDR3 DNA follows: TGTGCCAGCTCACCCAACATAGCGGGATTGGGCACCGGGGAGCTGTTTTTT. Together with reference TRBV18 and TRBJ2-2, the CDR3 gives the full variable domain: NAGVMQNPRHLVRRRGQEARLRCSPMKGHSHVYWYRQLPEEGLKFMVYLQKENIIDESGMPKERFSAEFPKEGPSILRIQQVVRGDSAAYFCASSPNIAGLGTGELFFGEGSRLTVL.